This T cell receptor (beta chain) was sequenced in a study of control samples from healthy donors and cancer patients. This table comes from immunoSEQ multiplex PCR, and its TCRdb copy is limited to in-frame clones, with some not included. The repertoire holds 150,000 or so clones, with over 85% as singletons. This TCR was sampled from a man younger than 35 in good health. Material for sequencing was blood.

CDR3 in amino acids: CASTGDIASYEQYF. CDR3 bases: TGTGCCAGCACAGGGGACATCGCCTCCTACGAGCAGTACTTC. The chain has TRBV6-5 and TRBJ2-7, with a possible D match to TRBD1 (6 bases). Trimming removed 7 bases from V and 0 bases from J, with 13 bases in between. Germline V gene lookup returns CDR1 MNHEY and CDR2 SVGAGI. This CDR3 region has 14 residues.